These T cell receptor beta chains were read from a single sample in a study of OX40 agonist ivuxolimab in advanced cancers. The assay was immunoSEQ multiplex PCR, and TCRdb's table has in-frame clones only and misses some. Of over 150,000 clones listed, 94% are singletons. Sequenced material: CD4+ or CD8+ T cells sorted from blood, taken in a trial of the OX40 agonist ivuxolimab. The receptors come from an adult with an advanced solid tumor such as melanoma, head and neck, liver or kidney cancer. The CDR3 runs from the conserved cysteine through the conserved F or W. D genes are given only for firm matches. Expanded clones get a size class; other rows say once, few or many, or leave the size out.

14,TRBV4-1,-,-,TRBJ1-1,TGCGCCAGCAGCCAACCAGGGGTGAACACTGAAGCTTTCTTT,CASSQPGVNTEAFF
18,TRBV10-3,-,-,TRBJ2-3,TGTGCCATCAGTATCGTGTTAGCGGAGGGCATGGGCACAGATACGCAGTATTTT,CAISIVLAEGMGTDTQYF
12,TRBV11-3,-,-,TRBJ2-5,TGTGCCAGCAGCTCCCCAGGGGAGACCCAGTACTTC,CASSSPGETQYF
13,TRBV30,-,-,TRBJ1-5,TGTGCCTGGAGGGGCAGTAGCAATCAGCCCCAGCATTTT,CAWRGSSNQPQHF
14,TRBV7-6,-,-,TRBJ2-5,TGTGCCAGCAGCTTAGAAGGTAACCAGGAGACCCAGTACTTC,CASSLEGNQETQYF
14,TRBV5-4,-,-,TRBJ1-1,TGTGCCAGCAGCTTGGACAGGGAGGCCACTGAAGCTTTCTTT,CASSLDREATEAFF
13,TRBV18,-,-,TRBJ2-1,TGTGCCAGCTCACCGCACCCCGATGATGAGCAGTTCTTC,CASSPHPDDEQFF
19,TRBV28,-,-,TRBJ2-4,TGTGCCAGCTGGCCTGGGGGATCGACCCCGCACGTAGCCAAAAACATTCAGTACTTC,CASWPGGSTPHVAKNIQYF
13,TRBV10-1,-,-,TRBJ1-4,TGCGCCAGCCAGGGGAGATCGGGTGAAAAACTGTTTTTT,CASQGRSGEKLFF
15,TRBV7-6,-,-,TRBJ2-5,TGTGCCAGCAGCTTAGGGGGTCGGCTCTCAGAGACCCAGTACTTC,CASSLGGRLSETQYF
23,TRBV21-1,-,-,TRBJ1-5,TGTGCCAGCAGCGGCCCGGGAGGGACACCAGCCTGCCCAGGGTTTCAGGACAATCAGCCCCAGCATTTT,CASSGPGGTPACPGFQDNQPQHF
16,TRBV18,TRBD1,-,TRBJ1-5,TGTGCCAGCTCACCACCGGGGACAGGGGGGAATCAGCCCCAGCATTTT,CASSPPGTGGNQPQHF
18,TRBV18,-,-,TRBJ2-2,TGTGCCAGCTCACCCCCTCGGGCAGGACCCGGGTACACCGGGGAGCTGTTTTTT,CASSPPRAGPGYTGELFF
13,TRBV5-1,-,-,TRBJ2-3,TGCGCCAGCAGCCGACTCGCCAGGGATACGCAGTATTTT,CASSRLARDTQYF
16,TRBV9,TRBD2,-,TRBJ2-5,TGTGCCAGCAGCGTAGCGGTTCTAGCGGAGGGGGAGACCCAGTACTTC,CASSVAVLAEGETQYF
19,TRBV4-3,-,-,TRBJ2-7,TGCGCCAGCAGCCAAGAAAGGGAGGCCCTAGCGAGAGTGTCCTACGAGCAGTACTTC,CASSQEREALARVSYEQYF
15,TRBV12-5,-,-,TRBJ1-1,TGTGCTAGTGATCCTACCACCGGTTGGAACACTGAAGCTTTCTTT,CASDPTTGWNTEAFF
14,TRBV7-2,-,-,TRBJ1-2,TGTGCCAGCAGCCCCGGGCCCAATAACTATGGCTACACCTTC,CASSPGPNNYGYTF
14,TRBV7-2,-,-,TRBJ1-5,TGTGCCAGCAGCTTTGGCGGCGCGAATCAGCCCCAGCATTTT,CASSFGGANQPQHF
16,TRBV4-2,-,few,TRBJ1-3,TGTGCCAGCAGCCCCGCGACAGGCAGCTCTGGAAACACCATATATTTT,CASSPATGSSGNTIYF
13,TRBV19,-,once,TRBJ1-3,TGTGCCAGTAGTATGGGACCCTGGAACACCATATATTTT,CASSMGPWNTIYF
14,TRBV14,-,-,TRBJ1-4,TGTGCCAGCAGCCATTACCCGGGTTGGGAAAAACTGTTTTTT,CASSHYPGWEKLFF
15,TRBV19,-,-,TRBJ2-3,TGTGCCAGTAGTATTCAGGCCAGATTTACAGATACGCAGTATTTT,CASSIQARFTDTQYF
15,TRBV27,-,-,TRBJ1-5,TGTGCCAGCAGTCACACGGGACGGACCCATCAGCCCCAGCATTTT,CASSHTGRTHQPQHF
13,TRBV6-6,-,-,TRBJ2-3,TGTGCCAGCCTCAGGGATAGCACAGATACGCAGTATTTT,CASLRDSTDTQYF
11,TRBV5-5,-,once,TRBJ2-7,TGTGCCAGCAGCGACAGGAACGAGCAGTACTTC,CASSDRNEQYF
15,TRBV9,TRBD1,-,TRBJ1-2,TGTGCCAGCAGCGTAGCCGCCCCCAGGGGGGTTGGCTACACCTTC,CASSVAAPRGVGYTF
15,TRBV5-1,-,few,TRBJ2-5,TGCGCCAGCAGCCTTACTACAGGGGAGGAAGAGACCCAGTACTTC,CASSLTTGEEETQYF
16,TRBV27,TRBD1,-,TRBJ1-2,TGTGCCAGCAGTTTATTCGCACAGGGGGCGAACTATGGCTACACCTTC,CASSLFAQGANYGYTF
13,TRBV6-5,TRBD1,-,TRBJ1-5,TGTGCCAGCAAGGGGGCTGGGAATCAGCCCCAGCATTTT,CASKGAGNQPQHF
18,TRBV5-1,TRBD1,-,TRBJ2-7,TGCGCCAGCAGCTTAGGGGCCCGGGTGGACAGGGGCTTCGGCGAGCAGTACTTC,CASSLGARVDRGFGEQYF
14,TRBV11-2,-,-,TRBJ2-2,TGTGCCAGCAGCTTGCTTCCGAACACCGGGGAGCTGTTTTTT,CASSLLPNTGELFF
14,TRBV11-3,TRBD1,-,TRBJ2-7,TGTGCCAGCAGCTCCGGGACAGGGGGCGGTAAGCAGTACTTC,CASSSGTGGGKQYF
15,TRBV7-2,TRBD1,-,TRBJ1-3,TGTGCCAGCAGCAAGGACAGGGCTTCTGGAAACACCATATATTTT,CASSKDRASGNTIYF
14,TRBV28,-,once,TRBJ1-1,TGTGCCAGCAGCCTCCCCCCGGGAAACACTGAAGCTTTCTTT,CASSLPPGNTEAFF
11,TRBV20-1,-,-,TRBJ2-1,TGCAGTGCTACCCCGGGACCTTTCCAGTTCTTC,CSATPGPFQFF
14,TRBV11-2,-,-,TRBJ1-2,TGTGCCAGCAGCCTTGCCTCGGGGAACTATGGCTACACCTTC,CASSLASGNYGYTF
14,TRBV7-9,-,-,TRBJ1-4,TGTGCCAGCAGCTCAGCCGGGCCCGGAGAAAAACTGTTTTTT,CASSSAGPGEKLFF
13,TRBV7-9,-,-,TRBJ1-1,TGTGCCAGCAGCTTAGGGAGGGGCAATGAAGCTTTCTTT,CASSLGRGNEAFF
13,TRBV18,-,-,TRBJ1-2,TGTGCCAGCTCACCAGAGACAGACTATGGCTACACCTTC,CASSPETDYGYTF
11,TRBV20-1,-,-,TRBJ1-2,TGCAGTGCCGCGGAAGTCTATGGCTACACCTTC,CSAAEVYGYTF